This T cell receptor beta chain appears in the sequencing data of a study of T cell repertoires in cytomegalovirus infection. TCRdb reprocessed the reads with MiXCR, giving one entry per CDR3 protein. The table includes tens of thousands of distinct CDR3 sequences, about a fifth detected once. Germline CDR1 SGHVS, CDR2 FNYEAQ. This CDR3 region has 12 residues. Trimming cost V 10 bases and J 2 bases, with 11 bases left between them. Details on this clonotype: Its antigen is not known.

The specimen was CD8+ T cells from cultured PBMCs, collected from culture after CMV antigen stimulation. V usage is TRBV7-6 and J usage is TRBJ2-5, with a possible D match to TRBD1 (6 bases). This receptor was identified in a human donor in good health (CMV status not recorded). Some clones in this sample may be carry-over from other donors' samples. CDR3 region: CATDSAQETQYF. The CDR3 region has the DNA TGTGCCACGGACAGTGCTCAAGAGACCCAGTACTTC. The full variable domain, with the rest looked up from reference TRBV7-6 and TRBJ2-5, is GAGVSQSPRYKVTKRGQDVALRCDPISGHVSLYWYRQALGQGPEFLTYFNYEAQQDKSGLPNDRFSAERPEGSISTLTIQRTEQRDSAMYRCATDSAQETQYFGPGTRLLVL.